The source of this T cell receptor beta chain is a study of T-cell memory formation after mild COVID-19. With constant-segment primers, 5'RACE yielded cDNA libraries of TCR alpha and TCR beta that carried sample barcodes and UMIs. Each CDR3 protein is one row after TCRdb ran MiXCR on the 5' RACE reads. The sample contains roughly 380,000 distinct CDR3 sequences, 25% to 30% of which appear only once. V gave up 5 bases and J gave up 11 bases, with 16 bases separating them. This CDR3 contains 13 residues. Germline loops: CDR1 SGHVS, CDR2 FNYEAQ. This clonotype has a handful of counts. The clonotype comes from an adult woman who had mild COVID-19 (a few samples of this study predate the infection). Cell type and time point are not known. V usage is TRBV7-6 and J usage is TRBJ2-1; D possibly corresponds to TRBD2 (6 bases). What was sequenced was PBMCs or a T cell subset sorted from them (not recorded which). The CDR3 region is CASSLRDSPKQFF. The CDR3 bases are TGTGCCAGCAGCCTCAGGGACTCCCCGAAGCAGTTCTTC.